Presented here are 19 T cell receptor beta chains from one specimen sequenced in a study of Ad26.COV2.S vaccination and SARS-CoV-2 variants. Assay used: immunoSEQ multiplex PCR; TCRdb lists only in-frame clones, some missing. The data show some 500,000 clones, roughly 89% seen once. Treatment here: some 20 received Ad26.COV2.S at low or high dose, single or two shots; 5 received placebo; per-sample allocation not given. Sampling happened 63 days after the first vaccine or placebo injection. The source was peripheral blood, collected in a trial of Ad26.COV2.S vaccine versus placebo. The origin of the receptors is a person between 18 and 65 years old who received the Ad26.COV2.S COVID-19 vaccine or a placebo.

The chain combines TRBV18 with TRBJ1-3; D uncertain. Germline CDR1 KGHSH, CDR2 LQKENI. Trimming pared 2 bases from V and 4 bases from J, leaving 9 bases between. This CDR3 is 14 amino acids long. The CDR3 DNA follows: TGTGCCAGCTCACCAGTCTCCTTCGGAAACACCATATATTTT. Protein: CASSPVSFGNTIYF.

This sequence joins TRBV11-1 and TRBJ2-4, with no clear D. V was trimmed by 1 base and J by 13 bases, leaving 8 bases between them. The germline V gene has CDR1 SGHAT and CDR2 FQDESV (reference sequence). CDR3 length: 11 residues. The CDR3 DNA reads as TGTGCCAGCAGCTTAGAGGGCCCGCAGTACTTC. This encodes CASSLEGPQYF.

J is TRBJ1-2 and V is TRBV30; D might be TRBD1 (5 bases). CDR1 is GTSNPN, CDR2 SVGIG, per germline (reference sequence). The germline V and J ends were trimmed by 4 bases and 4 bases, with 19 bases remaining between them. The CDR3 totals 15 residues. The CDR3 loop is CAWIPTAGGIYGYTF. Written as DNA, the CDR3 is TGTGCCTGGATCCCCACGGCGGGGGGTATCTATGGCTACACCTTC. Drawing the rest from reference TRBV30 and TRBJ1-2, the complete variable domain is SQTIHQWPATLVQPVGSPLSLECTVEGTSNPNLYWYRQAAGRGLQLLFYSVGIGQISSEVPQNLSASRPQDRQFILSSKKLLLSDSGFYLCAWIPTAGGIYGYTFGSGTRLTVV.

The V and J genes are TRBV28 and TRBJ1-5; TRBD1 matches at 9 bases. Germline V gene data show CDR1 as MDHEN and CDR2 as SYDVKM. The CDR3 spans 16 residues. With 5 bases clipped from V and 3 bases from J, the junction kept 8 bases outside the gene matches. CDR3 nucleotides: TGTGCCAGCAGTCGTCCCGGGACAGGGACCAATCAGCCCCAGCATTTT. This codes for CASSRPGTGTNQPQHF. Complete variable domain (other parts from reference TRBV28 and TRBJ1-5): DVKVTQSSRYLVKRTGEKVFLECVQDMDHENMFWYRQDPGLGLRLIYFSYDVKMKEKGDIPEGYSVSREKKERFSLILESASTNQTSMYLCASSRPGTGTNQPQHFGDGTRLSIL.

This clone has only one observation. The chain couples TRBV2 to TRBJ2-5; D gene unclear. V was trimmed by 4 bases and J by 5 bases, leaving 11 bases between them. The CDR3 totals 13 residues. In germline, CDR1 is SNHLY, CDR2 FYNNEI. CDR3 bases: TGTGCCAGCAGTGGTGGCTTGGGGGAGACCCAGTACTTC. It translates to CASSGGLGETQYF.

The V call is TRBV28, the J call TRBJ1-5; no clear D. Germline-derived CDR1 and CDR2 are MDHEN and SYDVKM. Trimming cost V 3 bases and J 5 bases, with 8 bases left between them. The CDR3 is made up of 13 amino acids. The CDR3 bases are TGTGCCAGCAGTTTCGACGGCGATCAGCCCCAGCATTTT. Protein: CASSFDGDQPQHF.

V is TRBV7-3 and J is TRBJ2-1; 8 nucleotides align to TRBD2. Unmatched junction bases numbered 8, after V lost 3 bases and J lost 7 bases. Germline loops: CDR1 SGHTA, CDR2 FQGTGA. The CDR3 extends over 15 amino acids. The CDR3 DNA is TGTGCCAGCAGCTTTTCCGGGAGGGCGAAGAATGAGCAGTTCTTC. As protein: CASSFSGRAKNEQFF.

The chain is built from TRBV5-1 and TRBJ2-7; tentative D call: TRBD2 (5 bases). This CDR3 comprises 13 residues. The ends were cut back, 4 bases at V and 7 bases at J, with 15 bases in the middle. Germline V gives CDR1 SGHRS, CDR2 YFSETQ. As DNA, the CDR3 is TGCGCCAGCAGCGTTGAGGGAGCCGGGGAGCAGTACGTC. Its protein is CASSVEGAGEQYV.

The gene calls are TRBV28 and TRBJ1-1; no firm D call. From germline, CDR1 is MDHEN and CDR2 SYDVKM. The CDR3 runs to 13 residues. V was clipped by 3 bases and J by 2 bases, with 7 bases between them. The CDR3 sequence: CASSFIPNTEAFF. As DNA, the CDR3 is TGTGCCAGCAGTTTCATCCCAAACACTGAAGCTTTCTTT.

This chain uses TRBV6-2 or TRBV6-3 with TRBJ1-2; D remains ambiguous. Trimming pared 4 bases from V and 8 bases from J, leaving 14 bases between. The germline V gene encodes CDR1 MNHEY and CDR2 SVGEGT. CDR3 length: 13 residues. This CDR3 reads CASSFLGSNGYTF. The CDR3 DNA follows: TGTGCCAGCAGTTTCCTTGGATCAAACGGCTACACCTTC.

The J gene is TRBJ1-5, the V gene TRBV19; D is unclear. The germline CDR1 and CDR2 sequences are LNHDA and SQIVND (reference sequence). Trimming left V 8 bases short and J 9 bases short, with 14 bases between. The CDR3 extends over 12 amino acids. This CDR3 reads CASRVRSGPQHF. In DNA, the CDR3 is TGTGCCAGTCGGGTCCGGAGTGGGCCCCAGCATTTT.

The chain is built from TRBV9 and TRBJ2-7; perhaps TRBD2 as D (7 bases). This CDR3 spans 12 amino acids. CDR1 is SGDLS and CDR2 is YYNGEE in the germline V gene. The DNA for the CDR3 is TGTGCCAGCAGCCCGCGGGGGCCCTCTGAGGACGTC. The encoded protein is CASSPRGPSEDV.

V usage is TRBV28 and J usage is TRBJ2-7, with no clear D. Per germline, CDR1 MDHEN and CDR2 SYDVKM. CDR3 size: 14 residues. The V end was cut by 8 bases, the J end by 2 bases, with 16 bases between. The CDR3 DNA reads TGTGCCAGCGAGGCCCATGGGCCTACCTACGAGCAGTACTTC. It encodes CASEAHGPTYEQYF.

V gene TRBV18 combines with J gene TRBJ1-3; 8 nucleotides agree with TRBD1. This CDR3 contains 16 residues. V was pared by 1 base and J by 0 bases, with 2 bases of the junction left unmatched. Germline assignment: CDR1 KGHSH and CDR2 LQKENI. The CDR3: CASSPRGQGSGNTIYF. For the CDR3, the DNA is TGTGCCAGCTCACCACGAGGACAGGGCTCTGGAAACACCATATATTTT.

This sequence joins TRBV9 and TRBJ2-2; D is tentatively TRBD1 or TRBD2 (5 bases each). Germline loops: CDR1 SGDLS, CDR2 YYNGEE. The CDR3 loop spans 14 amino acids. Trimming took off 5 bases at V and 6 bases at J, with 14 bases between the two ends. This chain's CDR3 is CASRGAGEAGELFF. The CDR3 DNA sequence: TGTGCCAGCAGAGGGGCGGGTGAGGCCGGGGAGCTGTTTTTT.

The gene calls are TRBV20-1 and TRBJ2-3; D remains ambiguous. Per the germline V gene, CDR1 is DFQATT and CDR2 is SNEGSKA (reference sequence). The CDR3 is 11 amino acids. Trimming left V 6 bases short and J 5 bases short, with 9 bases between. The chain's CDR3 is CSAPGGDTQYF. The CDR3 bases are TGCAGTGCCCCCGGCGGAGATACGCAGTATTTT.

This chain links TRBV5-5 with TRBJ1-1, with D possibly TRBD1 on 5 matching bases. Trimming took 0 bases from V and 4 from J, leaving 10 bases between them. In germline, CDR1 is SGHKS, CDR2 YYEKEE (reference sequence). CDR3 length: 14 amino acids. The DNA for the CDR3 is TGTGCCAGCAGCTTGGGGTTTGGGGGCACTGAAGCTTTCTTT. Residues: CASSLGFGGTEAFF.

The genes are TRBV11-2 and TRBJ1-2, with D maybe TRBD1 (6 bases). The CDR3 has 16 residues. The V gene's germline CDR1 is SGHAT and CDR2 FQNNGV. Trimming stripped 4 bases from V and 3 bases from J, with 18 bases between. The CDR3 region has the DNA TGTGCCAGCAGCTATACCCCGGGACAATTGTACTATGGCTACACCTTC. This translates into CASSYTPGQLYYGYTF.

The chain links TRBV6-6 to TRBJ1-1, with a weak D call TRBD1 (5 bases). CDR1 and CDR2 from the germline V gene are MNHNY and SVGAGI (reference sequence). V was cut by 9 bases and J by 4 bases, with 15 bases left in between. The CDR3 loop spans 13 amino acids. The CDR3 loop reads CASQRGVSTEAFF. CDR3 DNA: TGTGCCAGTCAGCGGGGGGTAAGCACTGAAGCTTTCTTT.